This T cell receptor beta chain stems from a study of T cells expressing NK-cell markers. The TCR beta cDNA came from 5'RACE template switching with UMIs. TCRdb reanalyzed the 5' RACE reads, giving one entry per CDR3 protein sequence and no DNA. This sample's table has 200,000 to 300,000 distinct CDR3 sequences. This CDR3 has 16 residues. Per the germline V gene, CDR1 is SGHRS and CDR2 is YFSETQ. The receptor was isolated from a man aged 18 to 30 in good health. The chain joins TRBV5-1 to TRBJ2-6. Sequencing input: blood T cells: a sorted CD56 or NKG2C T cell subset, CD4+ or CD8+ T cells, or bulk PBMC T cells (not recorded which). CDR3 residues: CASSQPDVTGANVLTF. The complete variable domain, with remaining parts taken from reference TRBV5-1 and TRBJ2-6, reads KAGVTQTPRYLIKTRGQQVTLSCSPISGHRSVSWYQQTPGQGLQFLFEYFSETQRNKGNFPGRFSGRQFSNSRSEMNVSTLELGDSALYLCASSQPDVTGANVLTFGAGSRLTVL.